This T cell receptor beta chain was retrieved from a study of early T cells in non-severe SARS-CoV-2 infection. The TCR library protocol attached unique molecular identifiers to the individual cDNA molecules. In TCRdb, the 5' RACE reads were re-called with MiXCR into one record per CDR3 protein. The sample shows about 80,000 distinct CDR3 sequences, more than 10% of them seen only once. Only a few counts were recorded for this clonotype. The CDR3 extends over 12 amino acids. Trimming left V 4 bases short and J 6 bases short, with 10 bases between. CDR1 and CDR2 (germline): MNHEY, SVGAGI. The specimen was whole blood, collected at baseline. The chain employs TRBV6-5 and TRBJ2-7, with D unresolved. The receptor's source is an adult who was a healthcare worker with PCR-confirmed SARS-CoV-2 infection or an uninfected control (not recorded which). The donor label of this sample is uncertain. This CDR3 is CASSFSVGEQYF. CDR3 bases: TGTGCCAGCAGTTTCTCTGTTGGCGAGCAGTACTTC.